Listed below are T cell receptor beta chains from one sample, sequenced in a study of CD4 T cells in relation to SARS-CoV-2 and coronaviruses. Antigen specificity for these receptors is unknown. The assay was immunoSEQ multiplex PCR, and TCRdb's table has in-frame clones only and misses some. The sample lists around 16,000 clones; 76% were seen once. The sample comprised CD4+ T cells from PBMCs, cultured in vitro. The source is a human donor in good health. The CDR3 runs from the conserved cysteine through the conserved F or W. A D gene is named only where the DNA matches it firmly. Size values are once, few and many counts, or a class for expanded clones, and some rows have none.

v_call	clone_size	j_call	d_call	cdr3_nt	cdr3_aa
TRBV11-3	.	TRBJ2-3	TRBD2	TGTGCCAGCAGCTCGCCGGGACTAGCGGGAGGGCCGGCTCAAGATACGCAGTATTTT	CASSSPGLAGGPAQDTQYF
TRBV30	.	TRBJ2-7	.	TGTGCCTGGAGTGTAAGGAACGAGCAGTACTTC	CAWSVRNEQYF
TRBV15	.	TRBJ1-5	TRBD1	TGTGCCACCAGCAGCGACGGACAGGGGGCGTTTCAGCCCCAGCATTTT	CATSSDGQGAFQPQHF
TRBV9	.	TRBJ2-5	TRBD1	TGTGCCAGCAGCGTATTGACAGGGGGGGAGACCCAGTACTTC	CASSVLTGGETQYF
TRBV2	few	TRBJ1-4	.	TGTGCCAGCAGTGAAGGTGGGACGAAAAATGAAAAACTGTTTTTT	CASSEGGTKNEKLFF
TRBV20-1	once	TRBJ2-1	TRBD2	TGCAGTGCTAGTTTCAGCGGGAGGGCCCTCGGTGAGCAGTTCTTC	CSASFSGRALGEQFF
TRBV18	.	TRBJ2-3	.	TGTGCCAGCTCCCCCTCGGGCGGGTTCAGCACAGATACGCAGTATTTT	CASSPSGGFSTDTQYF
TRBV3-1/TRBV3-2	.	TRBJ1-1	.	TGTGCCAGCAGCCACCAGGGAATGAACACTGAAGCTTTCTTT	CASSHQGMNTEAFF
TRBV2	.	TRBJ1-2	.	TGTGCCAGCAGCCCCCCCTCCGGGGACTATGGCTACACCTTC	CASSPPSGDYGYTF
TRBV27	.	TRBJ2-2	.	TGTGCCAGCAGTCTCAACACCGGGGAGCTGTTTTTT	CASSLNTGELFF
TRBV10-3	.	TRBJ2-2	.	TGTGCCATCAGAAAGGAAGCAATACCCGGGGAGCTGTTTTTT	CAIRKEAIPGELFF
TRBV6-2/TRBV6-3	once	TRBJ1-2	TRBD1	TGTGCCAGCAGTTACTCTCGCCGGGACAGGGAAGGTTATGGCTACACCTTC	CASSYSRRDREGYGYTF
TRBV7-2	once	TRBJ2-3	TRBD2	TGTGCCAGCAGCCATTCCATACTAGCGGGGATTACAGATACGCAGTATTTT	CASSHSILAGITDTQYF
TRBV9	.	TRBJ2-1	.	TGTGCCAGCAGCGTAGCGGACGGGAGCTCCTACAATGAGCAGTTCTTC	CASSVADGSSYNEQFF
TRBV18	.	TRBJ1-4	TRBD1	TGTGCCAGCTCACCCTCGGGACAGGTGATAAATGAAAAACTGTTTTTT	CASSPSGQVINEKLFF
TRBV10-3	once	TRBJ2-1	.	TGTGCCATCAGTGACACAGGGCGGGGGAATGAGCAGTTCTTC	CAISDTGRGNEQFF
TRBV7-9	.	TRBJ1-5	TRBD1	TGTGCCAGCGGACAGGAGAATTATAGCAATCAGCCCCAGCATTTT	CASGQENYSNQPQHF
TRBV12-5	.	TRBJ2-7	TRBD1	TGTGCTAGTGGTTTGACAGGGGACATTCCTTCTAGGGAGCAGTACTTC	CASGLTGDIPSREQYF
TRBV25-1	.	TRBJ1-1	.	TGTGCCAGCAGTGATATTCAGAACACTGAAGCTTTCTTT	CASSDIQNTEAFF
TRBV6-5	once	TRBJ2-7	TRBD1	TGTGCCAGCAGCCGGGACAGGGGGTATCACGAGCAGTACTTC	CASSRDRGYHEQYF
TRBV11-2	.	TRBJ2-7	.	TGTGCCAGCAGCAAGGCCGACATCCTACGCTACGAGCAGTACTTC	CASSKADILRYEQYF
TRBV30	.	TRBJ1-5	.	TGTGCCTGGAGTCGTGGGTTGTATAGCAATCAGCCCCAGCATTTT	CAWSRGLYSNQPQHF
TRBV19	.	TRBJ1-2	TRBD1	TGTGCCAGTAAACGGACAGGGGGCATTACTAACTATGGCTACACCTTC	CASKRTGGITNYGYTF
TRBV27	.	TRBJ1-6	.	TGTGCCAGCAGTTTAGAGACAGCTCACCTTTATAATTCACCCCTCCACTTT	CASSLETAHLYNSPLHF
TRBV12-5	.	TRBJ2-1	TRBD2	TGTGCTAGTGCACCTAGCGGGAGCTCCTACAATGAGCAGTTCTTC	CASAPSGSSYNEQFF
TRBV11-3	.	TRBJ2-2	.	TGTGCCAGCAGCTTAAGCGGAAACGGGGAGCTGTTTTTT	CASSLSGNGELFF
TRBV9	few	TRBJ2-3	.	TGTGCCAGCAGCGTAGGTAGCACAGATACGCAGTATTTT	CASSVGSTDTQYF
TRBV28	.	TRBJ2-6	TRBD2	TGTGCCAGCCGGTCCCAGGGCGGGAGGGCCGGTGGGGCCAACGTCCTGACTTTC	CASRSQGGRAGGANVLTF
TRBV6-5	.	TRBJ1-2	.	TGTGCCAGCAGTCGAACCGGGACGGCGAACTATGGCTACACCTTC	CASSRTGTANYGYTF
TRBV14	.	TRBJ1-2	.	TGTGCCAGCAGCCAAGACGAGTGGAACAGACGGTTCTATGGCTACACCTTC	CASSQDEWNRRFYGYTF
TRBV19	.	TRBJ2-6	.	TGTGCCAGTAGTAATACGGTGGGGGCTGCTGGGGCCAACGTCCTGACTTTC	CASSNTVGAAGANVLTF
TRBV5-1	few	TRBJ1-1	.	TGCGCCAGCAGCTTGGAAGGGGACGCTGAAGCTTTCTTT	CASSLEGDAEAFF
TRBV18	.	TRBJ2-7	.	TGTGCCAGCTCACAGAGAGGAGAAAACGAGCAGTACTTC	CASSQRGENEQYF
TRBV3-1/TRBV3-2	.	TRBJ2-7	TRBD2	TGTGCCAGCAGCAGGACTAGCGGGAGCTCCTACGAGCAGTACTTC	CASSRTSGSSYEQYF
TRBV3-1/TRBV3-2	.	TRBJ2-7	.	TGTGCCAGCAGCCAAGATCAGGTTAGGGAGCAGTACTTC	CASSQDQVREQYF
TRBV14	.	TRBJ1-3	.	TGTGCCAGCAGCCCGTTGGGAGGGGCGGCGGGTGGAAACACCATATATTTT	CASSPLGGAAGGNTIYF
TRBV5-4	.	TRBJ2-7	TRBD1	TGTGCCAGCAGCCTAAGGGGGCTTATCTACGAGCAGTACTTC	CASSLRGLIYEQYF
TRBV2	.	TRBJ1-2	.	TGTGCCAGCAGTCAGAGGGACTATGGCTACACCTTC	CASSQRDYGYTF
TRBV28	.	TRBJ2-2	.	TGTGCCAGCAGTCCTCCCCAGGGCGGCTTGGGTGTCACCGGGGAGCTGTTTTTT	CASSPPQGGLGVTGELFF
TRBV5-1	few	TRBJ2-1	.	TGCGCCAGCAGCTCGGACGGGAGCTCCTACAATGAGCAGTTCTTC	CASSSDGSSYNEQFF
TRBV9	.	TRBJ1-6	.	TGTGCCAGCAGCGTAGCTCTGTCGAGGGGAGGAGGGAGAGGATCACCCCTCCACTTT	CASSVALSRGGGRGSPLHF
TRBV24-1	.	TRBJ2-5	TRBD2	TGTGCCACCAGTGAACCGGGACTAGGTCAAGAGACCCAGTACTTC	CATSEPGLGQETQYF
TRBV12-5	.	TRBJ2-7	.	TGTGCTAGTGGTTTGGTACGTCTCCCGGGGGTGCTTATCTCCTACGAGCAGTACTTC	CASGLVRLPGVLISYEQYF
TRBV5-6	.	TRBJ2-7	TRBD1	TGTGCCAGCAACAGGGGGCAGGTCTACGAGCAGTACTTC	CASNRGQVYEQYF
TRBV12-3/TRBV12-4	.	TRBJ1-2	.	TGTGCCAGCAGTTTCCGGGAGGTTGGCGGCTACACCTTC	CASSFREVGGYTF
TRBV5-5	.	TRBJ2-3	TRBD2	TGTGCCAGCAGCTTGGCTCGAGCGGGAGTGGGCACAGATATGCAGTATTTT	CASSLARAGVGTDMQYF
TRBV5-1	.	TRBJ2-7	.	TGCGCCAGCAGCTCTCGCGAGGTCGCATACGAGCAGTACTTC	CASSSREVAYEQYF
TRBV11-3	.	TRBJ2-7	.	TGTGCCAGCAGCCGCTCGGGGGCGGGAGAGCAGTACTTC	CASSRSGAGEQYF
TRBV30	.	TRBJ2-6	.	TGTGCCTGGAGTGTAGGGGGGGCTGGGGCCAACGTCCTGACTTTC	CAWSVGGAGANVLTF
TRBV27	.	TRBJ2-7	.	TGTGCCAGCAGTTCCCAAAGCTCCTACGAGCAGTACTTC	CASSSQSSYEQYF
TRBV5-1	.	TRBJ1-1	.	TGCGCCAGCAGCTTGTATTCCAACACTGAAGCTTTCTTT	CASSLYSNTEAFF
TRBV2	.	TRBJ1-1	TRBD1	TGTGCCAGCAGTGAAAGGGGGCCGTCAGTAATTCCGAACACTGAAGCTTTCTTT	CASSERGPSVIPNTEAFF
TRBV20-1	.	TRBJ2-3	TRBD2	TGCAGTGCTAGTCTAGCGGGGGTCACAGATACGCAGTATTTT	CSASLAGVTDTQYF
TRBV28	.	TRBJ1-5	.	TGTGCCAGCAGTTCCAGGGTGTGGGGCAATCAGCCCCAGCATTTT	CASSSRVWGNQPQHF
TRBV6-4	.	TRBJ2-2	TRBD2	TGTGCCAGCAGATCTAGCGCGGGAGTCGGGAACACCGGGGAGCTGTTTTTT	CASRSSAGVGNTGELFF